This T cell receptor beta chain was retrieved from a study of T cell changes during pregnancy in multiple sclerosis. TCRdb keeps only in-frame clones here, not all; method: immunoSEQ multiplex PCR. The top ten hold about 0.37% of the sample, which has approximately 53,000 clones, over 85% seen once. V gave up 6 bases and J gave up 10 bases; unmatched junction bases: 12. CDR3 length: 15 residues. CDR1 MNHNS and CDR2 SASEGT come from the germline V gene. The J gene is TRBJ1-5, the V gene TRBV6-1, with TRBD1 matching 10 bases. Sample: CD4+ T cells from peripheral blood mononuclear cells, taken before pregnancy. The receptor was derived from a female donor with multiple sclerosis, enrolled in a pregnancy study. The CDR3 DNA reads TGTGCCAGCAGCGCTACCGGGACAGGGGTTGGACCCCAGCATTTT. Encoded protein: CASSATGTGVGPQHF.